This T cell receptor (beta chain) came from a study of blood T cell repertoires in COVID-19. Study summary: Italy, Spain and the United States were the sources of the convalescent and acute COVID-19 samples. Sources were T cells, B-cell-depleted T cells, or PBMCs; the material itself was cDNA or gDNA.

In the source study's methods: Reference gene primer amplification yielded estimated nucleated cell counts. Sequenced by immunoSEQ multiplex PCR; TCRdb stores in-frame clones only, minus some. D and trimming come from the DNA, and the V and J calls and clone size come from that table. The sample shows around 240,000 clones, 84% of them seen only once. The sequence derives from a middle-aged woman who had recovered from COVID-19. Sequencing was done on a sample of peripheral blood.

In nucleotides, the CDR3 is TGTGCCAGCAGCGAGACTCGGGGCGGGGGGTACGAGCAGTACTTC. It encodes CASSETRGGGYEQYF. The V gene is TRBV7-2, the J gene TRBJ2-7; 8 nucleotides agree with TRBD2. This CDR3 region has 15 residues. V shed 5 bases, J shed 4 bases, and the junction held 10 bases outside the gene matches. Germline V gene sequence: CDR1 SGHTA, CDR2 FQGNSA.